A selection of T cell receptor beta chains follows, all from one sample in a study of blood T cells in healthy people across ages. TCRdb redid the calling of the 5' RACE reads with MiXCR, one entry per CDR3 protein. The profile shows over a million distinct CDR3 sequences, 42% of them singletons. Sequencing was carried out using blood. These receptors all come from a woman aged 18 to 35 in good health. The CDR3 runs from the conserved cysteine through the conserved F or W. The order of the fields is V gene, clone size, J gene, D gene, CDR3 protein, CDR3 DNA. D genes are given only for firm matches. Rows may omit the clone size; those that give it use once, few, many or a size class.

v_gene: TRBV21-1
abundance: .
j_gene: TRBJ2-2
d_gene: .
CDR3aa: CASSIPLTGELFF
CDR3nt: TGTGCCAGCAGCATTCCCCTCACCGGGGAGCTGTTTTTT

v_gene: TRBV5-1
abundance: .
j_gene: TRBJ2-7
d_gene: .
CDR3aa: CASSEHLEYEQYF
CDR3nt: TGCGCCAGCAGCGAACACTTAGAGTATGAGCAGTACTTC

v_gene: TRBV20-1
abundance: few
j_gene: TRBJ2-3
d_gene: TRBD2
CDR3aa: CSARLAGGGTDTQYF
CDR3nt: TGCAGTGCTAGATTGGCGGGGGGGGGCACAGATACGCAGTATTTT

v_gene: TRBV10-3
abundance: .
j_gene: TRBJ1-5
d_gene: .
CDR3aa: CAIREGNNQPQQF
CDR3nt: TGTGCCATCCGGGAGGGGAACAATCAGCCCCAGCAGTTT

v_gene: TRBV11-2
abundance: .
j_gene: TRBJ2-1
d_gene: .
CDR3aa: CASSPILIRNEQFF
CDR3nt: TGTGCCAGCAGCCCCATCCTCATACGGAATGAGCAGTTCTTC

v_gene: TRBV4-1
abundance: .
j_gene: TRBJ2-5
d_gene: .
CDR3aa: CASSQGVGLVGETQYF
CDR3nt: TGCGCCAGCAGCCAGGGAGTCGGCCTAGTTGGAGAGACCCAGTACTTC

v_gene: TRBV12-5
abundance: .
j_gene: TRBJ2-3
d_gene: .
CDR3aa: CASGHPVTGTDTQYF
CDR3nt: TGTGCTAGTGGCCACCCCGTGACTGGCACAGATACGCAGTATTTT

v_gene: TRBV7-3
abundance: .
j_gene: TRBJ1-2
d_gene: .
CDR3aa: CASSVTWVTGVLYGYTF
CDR3nt: TGTGCCAGCAGCGTCACTTGGGTAACGGGAGTACTCTATGGCTACACCTTC

v_gene: TRBV14
abundance: .
j_gene: TRBJ2-3
d_gene: TRBD1
CDR3aa: CASSHSKTGEDTQYF
CDR3nt: TGTGCCAGCAGCCACAGTAAGACAGGGGAAGATACGCAGTATTTT

v_gene: TRBV7-9
abundance: .
j_gene: TRBJ1-1
d_gene: .
CDR3aa: CSSSLRELNTEAFF
CDR3nt: TGTTCCAGCAGCCTCAGGGAGCTTAACACTGAAGCTTTCTTT

v_gene: TRBV20-1
abundance: .
j_gene: TRBJ2-7
d_gene: TRBD1
CDR3aa: CSAPKQGTDEQYF
CDR3nt: TGCAGTGCTCCGAAACAGGGGACCGACGAGCAGTACTTC

v_gene: TRBV5-5
abundance: .
j_gene: TRBJ2-1
d_gene: TRBD2
CDR3aa: CASSTRTSGAPGVNEQFF
CDR3nt: TGTGCCAGCAGCACCAGGACTAGCGGGGCGCCCGGAGTGAATGAGCAGTTCTTC

v_gene: TRBV6-5
abundance: few
j_gene: TRBJ1-5
d_gene: .
CDR3aa: CASSKGGEGNQPQHF
CDR3nt: TGTGCCAGCTCCAAGGGGGGAGAAGGCAATCAGCCCCAGCATTTT

v_gene: TRBV9
abundance: .
j_gene: TRBJ2-5
d_gene: .
CDR3aa: CASSPWEETQYF
CDR3nt: TGTGCCAGCAGCCCCTGGGAAGAGACCCAGTACTTC

v_gene: TRBV12-3/TRBV12-4
abundance: .
j_gene: TRBJ2-7
d_gene: .
CDR3aa: CASSLGPASNPLYEQYF
CDR3nt: TGTGCCAGCAGTCTGGGACCAGCGTCCAACCCCCTCTACGAGCAGTACTTC

v_gene: TRBV7-9
abundance: .
j_gene: TRBJ2-1
d_gene: TRBD2
CDR3aa: CASSPRGLAEYNEQFF
CDR3nt: TGTGCCAGCAGCCCACGGGGACTAGCGGAGTACAATGAGCAGTTCTTC

v_gene: TRBV29-1
abundance: .
j_gene: TRBJ2-7
d_gene: .
CDR3aa: CSVEPGLTGRYEQYF
CDR3nt: TGCAGCGTTGAACCCGGACTAACGGGTCGCTACGAGCAGTACTTC

v_gene: TRBV20-1
abundance: .
j_gene: TRBJ2-7
d_gene: TRBD2
CDR3aa: CSASLVGGWGYEQYF
CDR3nt: TGCAGTGCTAGCCTAGTGGGGGGGTGGGGCTACGAGCAGTACTTC

v_gene: TRBV20-1
abundance: .
j_gene: TRBJ2-7
d_gene: .
CDR3aa: CSASLKVTYEQYF
CDR3nt: TGCAGTGCTAGTTTGAAAGTAACCTACGAGCAGTACTTC

v_gene: TRBV6-6
abundance: .
j_gene: TRBJ2-1
d_gene: TRBD2
CDR3aa: CASTLAGGYSEQFF
CDR3nt: TGTGCCAGCACCCTAGCGGGGGGGTATAGTGAGCAGTTCTTC

v_gene: TRBV5-4
abundance: .
j_gene: TRBJ2-4
d_gene: .
CDR3aa: CASTDSRASKQYF
CDR3nt: TGTGCCAGCACCGACTCGCGGGCTTCTAAGCAGTACTTC

v_gene: TRBV7-9
abundance: .
j_gene: TRBJ2-1
d_gene: TRBD2
CDR3aa: CASSLEEAGGVEQFF
CDR3nt: TGTGCCAGCAGCTTAGAGGAAGCGGGAGGGGTTGAGCAGTTCTTC

v_gene: TRBV7-9
abundance: .
j_gene: TRBJ2-5
d_gene: .
CDR3aa: CASSVDNQWETQYF
CDR3nt: TGTGCCAGCAGCGTAGATAATCAGTGGGAGACCCAGTACTTC

v_gene: TRBV20-1
abundance: few
j_gene: TRBJ2-1
d_gene: .
CDR3aa: CSARDKDPGYYNEQFF
CDR3nt: TGCAGTGCTAGAGATAAGGACCCCGGATACTACAATGAGCAGTTCTTC

v_gene: TRBV3-1
abundance: .
j_gene: TRBJ2-7
d_gene: TRBD1
CDR3aa: CASSMAGTGAYEQYF
CDR3nt: TGTGCCAGCAGCATGGCCGGGACAGGGGCCTACGAGCAGTACTTC

v_gene: TRBV7-8
abundance: few
j_gene: TRBJ2-7
d_gene: .
CDR3aa: CASSSGLLGAYEQYF
CDR3nt: TGTGCCAGCAGTTCTGGACTTCTTGGCGCCTACGAGCAGTACTTC

v_gene: TRBV28
abundance: .
j_gene: TRBJ2-7
d_gene: TRBD1
CDR3aa: CASSLFPSGTGYYEQYF
CDR3nt: TGTGCCAGCAGTTTATTCCCATCCGGGACAGGGTACTACGAGCAGTACTTC

v_gene: TRBV20-1
abundance: .
j_gene: TRBJ2-5
d_gene: .
CDR3aa: CSAARQEETQYF
CDR3nt: TGCAGTGCCGCCAGACAGGAAGAGACCCAGTACTTC

v_gene: TRBV3-1
abundance: .
j_gene: TRBJ2-7
d_gene: .
CDR3aa: CASSQPRRDYEQYF
CDR3nt: TGTGCCAGCAGCCAACCGAGGCGAGACTATGAGCAGTACTTC

v_gene: TRBV10-3
abundance: .
j_gene: TRBJ2-1
d_gene: .
CDR3aa: CAISAAGQSSYNEQFF
CDR3nt: TGTGCCATCAGTGCCGCGGGACAGAGCTCCTACAATGAGCAGTTCTTC

v_gene: TRBV9
abundance: few
j_gene: TRBJ1-2
d_gene: .
CDR3aa: CASSVGLEKQGPANYGYTF
CDR3nt: TGTGCCAGCAGCGTAGGATTGGAAAAACAGGGCCCAGCTAACTATGGCTACACCTTC

v_gene: TRBV3-1
abundance: .
j_gene: TRBJ1-6
d_gene: TRBD1
CDR3aa: CASSQDWAGGYSPLHF
CDR3nt: TGTGCCAGCAGCCAAGATTGGGCAGGGGGCTATTCACCCCTCCACTTT

v_gene: TRBV12-3/TRBV12-4
abundance: .
j_gene: TRBJ1-2
d_gene: TRBD1
CDR3aa: CASSLVVWGTGGDGYTF
CDR3nt: TGTGCCAGCAGTTTAGTAGTTTGGGGGACAGGGGGGGATGGCTACACCTTC

v_gene: TRBV3-1
abundance: once
j_gene: TRBJ1-1
d_gene: .
CDR3aa: CASSAESPNTEAFF
CDR3nt: TGTGCCAGCAGCGCAGAGAGCCCGAACACTGAAGCTTTCTTT

v_gene: TRBV5-6
abundance: .
j_gene: TRBJ1-1
d_gene: .
CDR3aa: CASRRDADTEAFF
CDR3nt: TGTGCCAGCAGGCGGGACGCCGACACTGAAGCTTTCTTT